Listed here are 10 T cell receptor beta chains from one sample, sequenced in a study of T-cell memory formation after mild COVID-19. Each CDR3 protein gets one entry after TCRdb re-called the 5' RACE reads with MiXCR. The sample lists roughly 140,000 distinct CDR3 sequences, around 14% seen once, with 25% to 30% in the top ten. The specimen was PBMCs or a T cell subset sorted from them (not recorded which). The receptors were gathered from an adult woman who had mild COVID-19 (a few samples of this study predate the infection). Cell type and time point are not known.

This clonotype showed up just a few times. The chain has TRBV12-3 or TRBV12-4 and TRBJ2-2; D gene unclear. Trimming cost V 2 bases and J 1 base, with 20 bases left between them. The CDR3 sequence is 19 residues long. This chain's CDR3 is CASSLWAASDARNTGELFF. The DNA for the CDR3 is TGTGCCAGCAGTTTATGGGCAGCTTCAGACGCAAGGAACACCGGGGAGCTGTTTTTT.

This clonotype was detected a few times. The chain joins TRBV5-1 to TRBJ2-2; 8 nucleotides align to TRBD1. The J segment lost 4 bases and the V segment lost 0 bases, leaving 5 bases of the junction unmatched. The CDR3 extends over 16 amino acids. Germline V gene data show CDR1 as SGHRS and CDR2 as YFSETQ. The CDR3 protein is CASSLEATGGTGELFF. DNA of the CDR3: TGCGCCAGCAGCTTGGAAGCCACAGGGGGCACCGGGGAGCTGTTTTTT.

The chain links TRBV9 to TRBJ2-7; D could derive from TRBD1 or TRBD2 (5 bases each). Trimming left V 0 bases short and J 6 bases short, with 10 bases between. Germline assignment: CDR1 SGDLS and CDR2 YYNGEE. This CDR3 is built from 13 residues. The CDR3 region is CASSVERGSEQYF. CDR3 bases: TGTGCCAGCAGCGTAGAGAGGGGTAGCGAGCAGTACTTC. Full variable domain (outside the CDR3, taken from reference TRBV9 and TRBJ2-7): DSGVTQTPKHLITATGQRVTLRCSPRSGDLSVYWYQQSLDQGLQFLIQYYNGEERAKGNILERFSAQQFPDLHSELNLSSLELGDSALYFCASSVERGSEQYFGPGTRLTVT.

This clonotype has only a few counts. The chain is built from TRBV7-3 and TRBJ1-1; D might be TRBD1 (6 bases). Deletions cut 5 bases from V and 7 bases from J, with 14 bases between. CDR3 size: 13 residues. The germline V gene encodes CDR1 SGHTA and CDR2 FQGTGA. Written as DNA, the CDR3 is TGTGCCAGCAGCGCTGGGACATGGAATGAAGCTTTCTTT. Its translation: CASSAGTWNEAFF.

J is TRBJ2-1 and V is TRBV20-1, with TRBD2 as a possible D gene (6 bases). The length of the CDR3 is 11 residues. Trimming removed 3 bases at V and 10 bases at J, with 10 bases between. In germline, CDR1 is DFQATT, CDR2 SNEGSKA (reference sequence). DNA for the CDR3: TGCAGTGCTAGGGGACTTCAGGAGCAGTTCTTC. Protein: CSARGLQEQFF.

The V call is TRBV7-8, the J call TRBJ2-5; no definite D call. The V and J ends lost 1 base and 5 bases respectively, with 11 bases between them. The CDR3 contains 14 residues. Germline V gene data show CDR1 as SGHVS and CDR2 as FQNEAQ. The CDR3 DNA reads as TGTGCCAGCAGCTTAGTTGTTAATCTGGAGACCCAGTACTTC. Residues: CASSLVVNLETQYF.

The chain uses TRBV29-1 and TRBJ2-1; the match to TRBD2 covers 7 bases. Looked up from germline, CDR1 is SQVTM and CDR2 is ANQGSEA. The CDR3 loop spans 14 amino acids. Trimming cost V 6 bases and J 4 bases; bases outside gene matches: 9. In DNA, the CDR3 is TGCAGCGTCTCGCGGGGGAGCGATTACAATGAGCAGTTCTTC. Translation: CSVSRGSDYNEQFF.

The V gene is TRBV20-1, the J gene TRBJ2-1; 8 bases are a match to TRBD2. CDR1 and CDR2 (germline): DFQATT, SNEGSKA (reference sequence). Unmatched junction bases numbered 7, after V lost 0 bases and J lost 0 bases. The CDR3 is 17 amino acids. The CDR3 here is CSARDRLAGRSYNEQFF. The CDR3 DNA is TGCAGTGCTAGAGATCGTCTAGCGGGTCGCTCCTACAATGAGCAGTTCTTC.

This clonotype was detected only a few times. The chain uses TRBV5-1 and TRBJ2-5, with D perhaps matching TRBD2 (7 bases). The CDR3 is made up of 16 amino acids. Germline CDR1 and CDR2: SGHRS and YFSETQ. V shed 1 base and J shed 2 bases, with 15 bases lying between them. The CDR3 bases are TGCGCCAGCAGCTTGAACCCCAGGGGAGGGCAAGAGACCCAGTACTTC. Its protein is CASSLNPRGGQETQYF.

This clonotype was found a few times. The CDR3 protein is CAIRDRGHDEQYF. The DNA for the CDR3 is TGTGCCATTCGGGACAGGGGGCACGACGAGCAGTACTTC. The chain employs TRBV5-8 and TRBJ2-7; 12 bases line up with TRBD1. The CDR3 is made up of 13 amino acids. V was clipped by 9 bases and J by 5 bases; unmatched bases: 6. Looked up from germline, CDR1 is SGHTS and CDR2 is YDEGEE. The variable domain in full, with the rest retrieved from reference TRBV5-8 and TRBJ2-7, is EAGVTQSPTHLIKTRGQQATLRCSPISGHTSVYWYQQALGLGLQFLLWYDEGEERNRGNFPPRFSGRQFPNYSSELNVNALELEDSALYLCAIRDRGHDEQYFGPGTRLTVT.